This is a list of T cell receptor beta chains from one sample in a study of cytomegalovirus exposure and HLA in healthy donors. Produced via immunoSEQ multiplex PCR; TCRdb's table is partial and in-frame only. The sample data list 150,000 to 200,000 clones. The sequenced sample was PBMCs. The receptors were sampled from a man younger than 45 in good health and CMV-seronegative. Each CDR3 is given with its conserved first and last residue.

v_call,j_call,cdr3_aa
TRBV25-1,TRBJ2-1,CASSEIGGAGGNEQFF
TRBV18,TRBJ2-7,CASSPPNRGVSNEQYF
TRBV4-3,TRBJ2-3,CASSQGVLDTQYF
TRBV18,TRBJ2-1,CASSPFAVAVSSYNEQFF
TRBV11-2,TRBJ1-1,CASSQRKHSQNTEAFF
TRBV5-1,TRBJ2-2,CASSLGGQGGDTGELFF
TRBV27,TRBJ1-1,CASTFRAGGAWTEAFF
TRBV6-5,TRBJ2-7,CASSSRTGGGEQYF
TRBV7-9,TRBJ2-7,CASSLLIWDSNEQYF
TRBV6-5,TRBJ1-2,CASSYATGAANYGYTF
TRBV2,TRBJ1-2,CASSTDRVGYTF
TRBV7-3,TRBJ2-3,CASSTYLGPTDTQYF
TRBV4-2,TRBJ1-2,CASSQLTGDYGYTF
TRBV7-9,TRBJ2-1,CASTPQGVRNEQFF
TRBV10-2,TRBJ2-7,CASSPGGGEQYF
TRBV19,TRBJ2-3,CASRRNTDTQYF
TRBV11-2,-,CASSSPGLSSYEQYF
TRBV27,TRBJ2-1,CASSVGRSYNEQFF
TRBV2,TRBJ1-1,CASSFQSTVNTEAFF
TRBV6-5,TRBJ2-1,CASRAGLAGINEQFF
TRBV7-9,TRBJ2-5,CASTMGTSRETQYF
TRBV28,TRBJ1-5,CASGEDRGLSNQPQHF
TRBV5-1,TRBJ2-2,CASSLGLAGEVTGELFF
TRBV9,TRBJ2-1,CASGPEGAYNEQFF
TRBV5-1,TRBJ1-1,CASSPLDRGDTEAFF
TRBV4-1,TRBJ1-1,CASSLGTGRWSTEAFF